Listed below are T cell receptor beta chains from one sample, sequenced in a study of blood T cell repertoires in COVID-19. This table comes from immunoSEQ multiplex PCR, and its TCRdb copy is limited to in-frame clones, with some not included. The data contain 300,000 to 350,000 clones, 90% of them singletons. Sequencing input: PBMCs or T cells enriched from blood (not recorded which). These receptors all stem from a woman aged 18-29 years with acute COVID-19. Both conserved end residues are part of each CDR3. Each record gives: D gene, J gene, CDR3 length, V gene, clone size, CDR3 DNA, CDR3 protein. The D gene is left open where the match is weak. Size is omitted from some rows. Given values are once, few, many or a class for expanded clones.

d_gene: TRBD2
j_gene: TRBJ2-1
len: 17
v_gene: TRBV19
abundance: -
CDR3nt: TGTGCCAGTAGTATATTAAGAGAAGCGGGAGTCTACAATGAGCAGTTCTTC
CDR3aa: CASSILREAGVYNEQFF

d_gene: -
j_gene: TRBJ2-1
len: 13
v_gene: TRBV28
abundance: -
CDR3nt: TGTGCCAGCAGCGAGGAGAGGAACAATGAGCAGTTCTTC
CDR3aa: CASSEERNNEQFF

d_gene: -
j_gene: TRBJ1-4
len: 13
v_gene: TRBV7-9
abundance: -
CDR3nt: TGTGCCAGCAGCTTAGTCCCCGATGAAAAACTGTTTTTT
CDR3aa: CASSLVPDEKLFF

d_gene: -
j_gene: TRBJ1-2
len: 14
v_gene: TRBV9
abundance: -
CDR3nt: TGTGCCAGCAGCCCCTACCCGGGGTTCTATGGCTACACCTTC
CDR3aa: CASSPYPGFYGYTF

d_gene: TRBD2
j_gene: TRBJ2-3
len: 17
v_gene: TRBV9
abundance: -
CDR3nt: TGTGCCAGCAGCGATCCTCACTGGGCGGGAGCCACAGATACGCAGTATTTT
CDR3aa: CASSDPHWAGATDTQYF

d_gene: TRBD1
j_gene: TRBJ1-4
len: 16
v_gene: TRBV5-1
abundance: -
CDR3nt: TGCGCCAGCAGCCAAGGGGACAGCCTGGGGAATGAAAAACTGTTTTTT
CDR3aa: CASSQGDSLGNEKLFF

d_gene: -
j_gene: TRBJ2-2
len: 12
v_gene: TRBV28
abundance: -
CDR3nt: TGTGCCAGCAGTTTATTAACCGGGGAGCTGTTTTTT
CDR3aa: CASSLLTGELFF

d_gene: -
j_gene: TRBJ2-3
len: 14
v_gene: TRBV5-1
abundance: -
CDR3nt: TGCGCCAGCAGGCAGGGCGGAAACACAGATACGCAGTATTTT
CDR3aa: CASRQGGNTDTQYF

d_gene: -
j_gene: TRBJ2-1
len: 13
v_gene: TRBV12-3/TRBV12-4
abundance: -
CDR3nt: TGTGCCAGCAGTTACGGGATTAACAATGAGCAGTTCTTC
CDR3aa: CASSYGINNEQFF

d_gene: TRBD1
j_gene: TRBJ2-7
len: 15
v_gene: TRBV18
abundance: -
CDR3nt: TGTGCCAGCTCACCACCGAGGGGACAGTCCTACGAGCAGTACTTC
CDR3aa: CASSPPRGQSYEQYF

d_gene: TRBD1
j_gene: TRBJ1-5
len: 13
v_gene: TRBV27
abundance: -
CDR3nt: TGTGCCAGCAGTTCCAGGGGGAATCAGCCCCAGCATTTT
CDR3aa: CASSSRGNQPQHF

d_gene: -
j_gene: TRBJ1-1
len: 13
v_gene: TRBV15
abundance: -
CDR3nt: TGTGCCACCAGCAGAGATCAACAGTCTGAAGCTTTCTTT
CDR3aa: CATSRDQQSEAFF

d_gene: TRBD1
j_gene: TRBJ1-3
len: 16
v_gene: TRBV6-5
abundance: once
CDR3nt: TGTGCCAGCAGTTACCAAGCAGGGGGTGCTGGAAACACCATATATTTT
CDR3aa: CASSYQAGGAGNTIYF

d_gene: -
j_gene: TRBJ1-1
len: 12
v_gene: TRBV7-9
abundance: -
CDR3nt: TGTGCCAGCAGCCTACCCTCACCTGAAGCTTTCTTT
CDR3aa: CASSLPSPEAFF

d_gene: TRBD2
j_gene: TRBJ2-1
len: 19
v_gene: TRBV3-1/TRBV3-2
abundance: -
CDR3nt: TGTGCCAGCAGCCAACGTCCGAGCGGGAGTTTTCGGGACAACAATGAGCAGTTCTTC
CDR3aa: CASSQRPSGSFRDNNEQFF

d_gene: TRBD2
j_gene: TRBJ2-7
len: 14
v_gene: TRBV5-1
abundance: -
CDR3nt: TGCGCCAGCAGCTTCGGACTAGCGGCTTACGAGCAGTACTTC
CDR3aa: CASSFGLAAYEQYF

d_gene: TRBD1
j_gene: TRBJ1-6
len: 14
v_gene: TRBV6-4
abundance: -
CDR3nt: TGTGCCAGCAGTGTTAGGGGGCTCGGTTCACCCCTCCACTTT
CDR3aa: CASSVRGLGSPLHF

d_gene: -
j_gene: TRBJ2-5
len: 14
v_gene: TRBV11-2
abundance: -
CDR3nt: TGTGCCAGCAGCTTAGACGCGGCGCGAGAGACCCAGTACTTC
CDR3aa: CASSLDAARETQYF

d_gene: -
j_gene: TRBJ2-7
len: 15
v_gene: TRBV19
abundance: -
CDR3nt: TGTGCCAGTAGTATTCGGAGCTCAAGCTCCTACGAGCAGTACTTC
CDR3aa: CASSIRSSSSYEQYF

d_gene: -
j_gene: TRBJ1-2
len: 12
v_gene: TRBV30
abundance: -
CDR3nt: TGTGCCTGGAGGGCAGGGGTAGATGGCTACACCTTC
CDR3aa: CAWRAGVDGYTF

d_gene: -
j_gene: TRBJ1-1
len: 15
v_gene: TRBV1
abundance: -
CDR3nt: TGCACCAGCAGCTCAAGGGGGGGAGGGGTCACTGAAGCTTTCTTT
CDR3aa: CTSSSRGGGVTEAFF

d_gene: TRBD2
j_gene: TRBJ2-1
len: 19
v_gene: TRBV24-1
abundance: -
CDR3nt: TGTGCCACCAGTGACACCGGGACTAGCGGGAGAATCTCCTACAATGAGCAGTTCTTC
CDR3aa: CATSDTGTSGRISYNEQFF

d_gene: TRBD1
j_gene: TRBJ2-7
len: 14
v_gene: TRBV19
abundance: few
CDR3nt: TGTGCCAGTAGCGGGACAGGACCGTCCTACGAGCAGTACTTC
CDR3aa: CASSGTGPSYEQYF

d_gene: -
j_gene: TRBJ2-5
len: 13
v_gene: TRBV7-3
abundance: -
CDR3nt: TGTGCCAGCAGCTTAGGTAGCGGAGAGACCCAGTACTTC
CDR3aa: CASSLGSGETQYF

d_gene: -
j_gene: TRBJ1-2
len: 16
v_gene: TRBV19
abundance: -
CDR3nt: TGTGCCAGTAGTATTTACGGGGGATCTTTACTCTATGGCTACACCTTC
CDR3aa: CASSIYGGSLLYGYTF

d_gene: -
j_gene: TRBJ1-6
len: 17
v_gene: TRBV5-1
abundance: -
CDR3nt: TGCGCCAGCAGCTGGGCAGACCCCGCATCCGATAATTCACCCCTCCACTTT
CDR3aa: CASSWADPASDNSPLHF

d_gene: TRBD1
j_gene: TRBJ2-2
len: 18
v_gene: TRBV7-9
abundance: -
CDR3nt: TGTGCCAGCAGCTCCCTCCTTCTTACAGGGGGCAACACCGGGGAGCTGTTTTTT
CDR3aa: CASSSLLLTGGNTGELFF

d_gene: -
j_gene: TRBJ1-1
len: 14
v_gene: TRBV7-2
abundance: -
CDR3nt: TGTGCCAGCAGCTTCGGGGGGGGAGGGACTGAAGCTTTCTTT
CDR3aa: CASSFGGGGTEAFF

d_gene: -
j_gene: TRBJ1-5
len: 17
v_gene: TRBV19
abundance: -
CDR3nt: TGTGCCAGTAGTAAATCACTTCTCGGGGTAGGCAATCAGCCCCAGCATTTT
CDR3aa: CASSKSLLGVGNQPQHF

d_gene: -
j_gene: TRBJ2-1
len: 13
v_gene: TRBV11-2
abundance: -
CDR3nt: TGTGCCAGCAGCTTAGTGGGGGGCAATGAGCAGTTCTTC
CDR3aa: CASSLVGGNEQFF

d_gene: TRBD1
j_gene: TRBJ2-5
len: 14
v_gene: TRBV5-1
abundance: -
CDR3nt: TGCGCCAGCAGCTTCCCGACAGGGACAGAGACCCAGTACTTC
CDR3aa: CASSFPTGTETQYF

d_gene: TRBD1
j_gene: TRBJ1-1
len: 14
v_gene: TRBV19
abundance: once
CDR3nt: TGTGCCAGTAGGAGGGGGCAGGAGGAGACTGAAGCTTTCTTT
CDR3aa: CASRRGQEETEAFF

d_gene: TRBD1
j_gene: TRBJ2-7
len: 15
v_gene: TRBV7-6
abundance: -
CDR3nt: TGTGCCAGCAGCTTAGAGGGGGACAGCGTCTACGAGCAGTACTTC
CDR3aa: CASSLEGDSVYEQYF

d_gene: -
j_gene: TRBJ2-7
len: 13
v_gene: TRBV6-1
abundance: -
CDR3nt: TGTGCCAGCAGTGAAGCTAGCTGGTACGAGCAGTACTTC
CDR3aa: CASSEASWYEQYF

d_gene: -
j_gene: TRBJ1-5
len: 14
v_gene: TRBV2
abundance: -
CDR3nt: TGTGCCAGCAGCAGTGAGGCGCCCAATCAGCCCCAGCATTTT
CDR3aa: CASSSEAPNQPQHF

d_gene: -
j_gene: TRBJ2-3
len: 11
v_gene: TRBV27
abundance: -
CDR3nt: TGTGCCAGCAGTTTTAAAGATACGCAGTATTTT
CDR3aa: CASSFKDTQYF

d_gene: -
j_gene: TRBJ2-1
len: 15
v_gene: TRBV3-1/TRBV3-2
abundance: -
CDR3nt: TGTGCCAGCAGCCAAGATACTACCCCCTACAATGAGCAGTTCTTC
CDR3aa: CASSQDTTPYNEQFF

d_gene: -
j_gene: TRBJ1-1
len: 13
v_gene: TRBV6-2/TRBV6-3
abundance: -
CDR3nt: TGTGCCAGCAGTTACGGAGGGTTGGCTGAAGCTTTCTTT
CDR3aa: CASSYGGLAEAFF

d_gene: TRBD2
j_gene: TRBJ2-7
len: 15
v_gene: TRBV6-5
abundance: -
CDR3nt: TGTGCCATCTCCTTTCTAGCGGGAGGACCGGGCGAGCAGTACTTC
CDR3aa: CAISFLAGGPGEQYF

d_gene: TRBD2
j_gene: TRBJ2-5
len: 15
v_gene: TRBV19
abundance: -
CDR3nt: TGTGCCAGTAGTATGCGAGCGGGAGCGCTGGAGACCCAGTACTTC
CDR3aa: CASSMRAGALETQYF

d_gene: TRBD1
j_gene: TRBJ1-6
len: 15
v_gene: TRBV9
abundance: -
CDR3nt: TGTGCCAGCCATGGGGGGACAGGGTTTAATTCACCCCTCCACTTT
CDR3aa: CASHGGTGFNSPLHF

d_gene: -
j_gene: TRBJ2-2
len: 11
v_gene: TRBV12-3/TRBV12-4
abundance: -
CDR3nt: TGTGCCAGCAGTTTCTCCGGGGAGCTGTTTTTT
CDR3aa: CASSFSGELFF

d_gene: TRBD2
j_gene: TRBJ2-1
len: 15
v_gene: TRBV9
abundance: -
CDR3nt: TGTGCCAGCAGCCCTCAGCGGGGTCGAGGCAATGAGCAGTTCTTC
CDR3aa: CASSPQRGRGNEQFF

d_gene: -
j_gene: TRBJ1-2
len: 15
v_gene: TRBV28
abundance: -
CDR3nt: TGTGCCAGCAGCACAGGGTCGAGTAACAGCTATGGCTACACCTTC
CDR3aa: CASSTGSSNSYGYTF

d_gene: -
j_gene: TRBJ1-5
len: 13
v_gene: TRBV28
abundance: -
CDR3nt: TGTGCCAGCAGTTCAGATGCTAATCAGCCCCAGCATTTT
CDR3aa: CASSSDANQPQHF

d_gene: -
j_gene: TRBJ1-2
len: 15
v_gene: TRBV25-1
abundance: -
CDR3nt: TGTGCCAGCAGTGATCTTCAGGGGCGCTTGGGTGGCTACACCTTC
CDR3aa: CASSDLQGRLGGYTF

d_gene: -
j_gene: TRBJ1-2
len: 13
v_gene: TRBV2
abundance: -
CDR3nt: TGTGCCAGCAGTCGGGACACGGGGTATGGCTACACCTTC
CDR3aa: CASSRDTGYGYTF

d_gene: TRBD1
j_gene: TRBJ1-4
len: 14
v_gene: TRBV5-1
abundance: -
CDR3nt: TGCGCCAGCAGCCCGACAGGGCCTAATGAAAAACTGTTTTTT
CDR3aa: CASSPTGPNEKLFF

d_gene: -
j_gene: TRBJ1-1
len: 13
v_gene: TRBV5-1
abundance: -
CDR3nt: TGCGCCAGCAGCCGGGAGATCGAAATGGAAGCTTTCTTT
CDR3aa: CASSREIEMEAFF

d_gene: -
j_gene: TRBJ1-5
len: 17
v_gene: TRBV28
abundance: -
CDR3nt: TGTGCCAGCAGTTCACCCGGGTCCGACGGGAGGGATCAGCCCCAGCATTTT
CDR3aa: CASSSPGSDGRDQPQHF